This TCR beta chain was recorded in a study of beta chain features in type 1 diabetes. The study reverse transcribed the entire isolated RNA, so it sequenced expressed TCRB transcripts. Here immunoSEQ multiplex PCR was the method, and the copy in TCRdb shows in-frame clones only, minus some. The table shows roughly 290,000 clones, with 7% to 9% occurring only once. CDR3 length: 11 amino acids. Germline-derived CDR1 and CDR2 are LNHDA and SQIVND (reference sequence). V was trimmed by 0 bases and J by 10 bases, leaving 6 bases between them. This rearrangement joins TRBV19 to TRBJ1-1, with unresolved D. Sequencing used central memory CD4+ T cells from blood. This TCR derives from a woman aged 18-29 years in good health. The DNA of the CDR3 is TGTGCCAGTAGTATAGAGGTCGGAGCTTTCTTT. It yields the protein CASSIEVGAFF. Based on the CDR3 plus reference TRBV19 and TRBJ1-1, the full variable domain is DGGITQSPKYLFRKEGQNVTLSCEQNLNHDAMYWYRQDPGQGLRLIYYSQIVNDFQKGDIAEGYSVSREKKESFPLTVTSAQKNPTAFYLCASSIEVGAFFGQGTRLTVV.